Listed here are 25 T cell receptor beta chains from one sample, sequenced in a study of beta chain features in type 1 diabetes. The isolated RNA, all of it, was reverse transcribed, so expressed TCRB transcripts were what got sequenced. Method: immunoSEQ multiplex PCR; TCRdb's copy keeps in-frame clones and lacks some. The top ten clones hold around 0.095% of a sample with 680,000 or so clones, about a sixth of them seen once. What was sequenced was naive CD4+ T cells from blood. These receptors all come from a man aged 18 to 35 in good health.

There are a few counts of this clone. V gene TRBV7-9 combines with J gene TRBJ1-1; no firm D call. The V gene lost 5 bases and the J gene lost 1 base, with 14 bases spanning the gap. Germline V gene data show CDR1 as SEHNR and CDR2 as FQNEAQ (reference sequence). CDR3 size: 15 residues. CDR3 amino acids: CASSPRGRENTEAFF. As DNA, the CDR3 is TGTGCCAGCAGCCCCCGAGGACGGGAGAACACTGAAGCTTTCTTT.

This clone has only a few counts. The rearrangement joins TRBV4-3 to TRBJ2-5, with D tentatively TRBD1 (5 bases). Trimming took 4 bases from V and 1 from J, leaving 13 bases between them. Per the germline V gene, CDR1 is LGHNA and CDR2 is YSLEER. CDR3 length: 15 amino acids. CDR3 amino acids: CASSLTGGPQETQYF. The DNA for the CDR3 is TGCGCCAGCAGCCTCACAGGCGGCCCCCAAGAGACCCAGTACTTC.

This clone was observed a handful of times. The chain combines TRBV9 with TRBJ2-7, with TRBD1 as a possible D gene (5 bases). Germline loops: CDR1 SGDLS, CDR2 YYNGEE. V was trimmed by 4 bases and J by 0 bases, leaving 17 bases between them. This CDR3 is built from 16 residues. CDR3 sequence (DNA): TGTGCCAGCAGCCCCCAGCAGGGCAGGAGCTCCTACGAGCAGTACTTC. This translates into CASSPQQGRSSYEQYF.

This clone showed up just a few times. The genes are TRBV6-5 and TRBJ1-2; D perhaps matches TRBD1 (6 bases). V was trimmed by 5 bases and J by 2 bases, leaving 12 bases between them. Germline loops: CDR1 MNHEY, CDR2 SVGAGI. CDR3 size: 14 residues. As DNA, the CDR3 is TGTGCCAGCAGTGCAGGGGCGATAAACTATGGCTACACCTTC. Translated, it gives CASSAGAINYGYTF.

In its sample, this clone was seen a few times. The rearrangement uses TRBV6-6 and TRBJ2-7, with 7 bases aligning to TRBD1. Per the germline V gene, CDR1 is MNHNY and CDR2 is SVGAGI (reference sequence). This CDR3 region has 14 residues. The ends lost 10 bases at V and 1 base at J; junction bases unmatched: 10. CDR3 sequence reads: CATSPGQTSYEQYF. In DNA form, the CDR3 reads TGTGCCACCTCACCGGGACAGACTTCCTACGAGCAGTACTTC.

The sample holds a few counts of this clone. The V gene is TRBV6-5, the J gene TRBJ1-1, with no clear D. V was pared by 0 bases and J by 2 bases, with 10 bases between. From germline, CDR1 is MNHEY and CDR2 SVGAGI. The CDR3 length is 15 residues. CDR3 sequence: CASSYSERPNTEAFF. The CDR3, as DNA: TGTGCCAGCAGTTACTCGGAGAGGCCAAACACTGAAGCTTTCTTT.

The genes are TRBV11-3 and TRBJ2-2, with D possibly matching TRBD2 (5 bases). The V gene's germline CDR1 is SGHNT and CDR2 YENEEA. CDR3 length: 17 residues. V was pared by 3 bases and J by 1 base, with 15 bases between. The CDR3 sequence: CASSFSGVGKNTGELFF. The CDR3 nucleotides are TGTGCCAGCAGCTTCAGCGGCGTGGGGAAGAACACCGGGGAGCTGTTTTTT.

This clone was counted between two and nine times. The CDR3 sequence: CASSPPTQTYNEQFF. As DNA, the CDR3 is TGTGCCAGCTCACCACCAACGCAGACCTACAATGAGCAGTTCTTC. V and J are TRBV18 and TRBJ2-1; D gene unclear. In germline, CDR1 is KGHSH, CDR2 LQKENI. CDR3 length equals 15 residues. Trimming left V 0 bases short and J 2 bases short, with 8 bases between.

In this sample, this clone turned up a few times. The chain combines TRBV7-3 with TRBJ2-1; the match to TRBD1 covers 7 bases. This CDR3 is 17 amino acids long. V lost 4 bases, J lost 1 base, and 10 bases stayed unmatched. The V gene's germline CDR1 is SGHTA and CDR2 FQGTGA. This chain's CDR3 is CASSSASRGSSYNEQFF. CDR3 bases: TGTGCCAGCAGCTCCGCTTCCAGGGGGAGTTCCTACAATGAGCAGTTCTTC.

This chain's CDR3 is CASSSGYQETQYF. The DNA for the CDR3 is TGTGCCAGCAGCTCGGGATACCAAGAGACCCAGTACTTC. The gene calls are TRBV5-4 and TRBJ2-5, with D maybe TRBD2 (5 bases). The V gene's germline CDR1 is SGHNT and CDR2 YYREEE (reference sequence). Trimming removed 3 bases at V and 0 bases at J, with 6 bases between. The CDR3 sequence is 13 residues long.

The chain uses TRBV19 and TRBJ1-4; D gene unclear. The V gene lost 6 bases and the J gene lost 14 bases, with 16 bases spanning the gap. Germline CDR1 and CDR2: LNHDA and SQIVND (reference sequence). This CDR3 is 12 amino acids long. The CDR3: CASSPTRLGLFF. The CDR3 nucleotides read TGTGCCAGTAGCCCGACCCGTTTGGGCCTGTTTTTT. The variable domain in full, completed from reference TRBV19 and TRBJ1-4, reads DGGITQSPKYLFRKEGQNVTLSCEQNLNHDAMYWYRQDPGQGLRLIYYSQIVNDFQKGDIAEGYSVSREKKESFPLTVTSAQKNPTAFYLCASSPTRLGLFFGSGTQLSVL.

A few counts support this clone. This chain links TRBV2 with TRBJ2-2, with D tentatively TRBD1 (6 bases). Germline V gene lookup returns CDR1 SNHLY and CDR2 FYNNEI. The CDR3 contains 14 residues. The V end lost 7 bases, the J end lost 1 base, and 10 bases lay between the germline ends. In nucleotides, the CDR3 is TGTGCCAGCAAGGGGGATAGGAACACCGGGGAGCTGTTTTTT. This gives the protein CASKGDRNTGELFF.

The J gene is TRBJ2-1, the V gene TRBV4-3; D unclear. The ends were cut back, 0 bases at V and 0 bases at J, with 12 bases in the middle. Germline loops: CDR1 LGHNA, CDR2 YSLEER. The CDR3 runs to 17 residues. The CDR3 nucleotides read TGCGCCAGCAGCCAAGATCCCCTAGGCCACTCCTACAATGAGCAGTTCTTC. This codes for CASSQDPLGHSYNEQFF.

The CDR3 bases are TGCGCCAGCATTGTGGGGGGCGATAGCAATCAGCCCCAGCATTTT. This codes for CASIVGGDSNQPQHF. The gene calls are TRBV23-1 and TRBJ1-5; perhaps TRBD1 as D (6 bases). TRBV23-1 is sorted into the ORF group, with uncertain function. The V end was cut by 7 bases, the J end by 0 bases, with 13 bases between. CDR3 length equals 15 residues.

V is TRBV11-2 and J is TRBJ2-2; the match to TRBD2 covers 9 bases. J lost 7 bases, V lost 2 bases, and 8 bases had no gene match. This CDR3 is 16 amino acids long. Germline V gene data show CDR1 as SGHAT and CDR2 as FQNNGV. CDR3: CASSLTGGRANGELFF. The CDR3 DNA reads as TGTGCCAGCAGCTTAACCGGCGGGAGGGCCAACGGGGAGCTGTTTTTT.

This clone was recorded a few times. The chain is built from TRBV15 and TRBJ2-7, with 14 bases fitting TRBD2. V dropped 5 bases and J dropped 4; count of bases not matched to a gene: 4. This CDR3 region has 15 residues. Germline-derived CDR1 and CDR2 are LNHNV and YYDKDF (reference sequence). CDR3 sequence reads: CATSGRTSGRYEQYF. The CDR3, as DNA: TGTGCCACCAGCGGCCGGACTAGCGGGAGGTACGAGCAGTACTTC.

The V gene is TRBV30, the J gene TRBJ2-4; TRBD1 matches 9 bases. Trimming removed 0 bases from V and 9 bases from J; junction bases left unmatched: 9. CDR1 and CDR2 from the germline V gene are GTSNPN and SVGIG (reference sequence). The CDR3 is 15 residues long. The CDR3 region has the DNA TGTGCCTGGAGTGTTCTACCGGGACAGGGAAGCATTCAGTACTTC. Protein: CAWSVLPGQGSIQYF.

V and J are TRBV7-9 and TRBJ1-4; the D is unclear. This CDR3 comprises 15 residues. Germline CDR1 is SEHNR and CDR2 is FQNEAQ (reference sequence). V was trimmed by 2 bases and J by 0 bases, leaving 7 bases between them. The CDR3 protein is CASSLRLTTNEKLFF. CDR3 DNA sequence: TGTGCCAGCAGCTTACGACTCACAACTAATGAAAAACTGTTTTTT.

The rearrangement joins TRBV10-3 to TRBJ2-7, with D possibly being TRBD1 (6 bases). The CDR3 runs 13 residues. Germline lookup yields CDR1 ENHRY and CDR2 SYGVKD. V was cut by 5 bases and J by 6 bases, with 14 bases left in between. Written as DNA, the CDR3 is TGTGCCATCAGTAACAGGGTCCTGTCCGAGCAGTACTTC. Amino acid sequence: CAISNRVLSEQYF.

The gene calls are TRBV7-6 and TRBJ2-7; D may correspond to TRBD1 or TRBD2 (5 bases each). Trimming removed 6 bases at V and 5 bases at J, with 20 bases between. The germline V gene has CDR1 SGHVS and CDR2 FNYEAQ. The CDR3 extends over 15 amino acids. Here the CDR3 reads CASSSSGPGSDEQYF. The CDR3 DNA reads TGTGCCAGCAGTTCCTCGGGGCCCGGGTCCGACGAGCAGTACTTC.

The chain carries TRBV9 and TRBJ2-1, with D possibly being TRBD1 (5 bases). The CDR3 length is 16 residues. V lost 2 bases and J 4 bases, leaving 16 bases between the germline ends. From germline, CDR1 is SGDLS and CDR2 YYNGEE. The CDR3 DNA is TGTGCCAGCAGCGTCGTAATGGCTAGGGGATACAATGAGCAGTTCTTC. Residues: CASSVVMARGYNEQFF.

The chain combines TRBV9 with TRBJ1-4; 7 bases are shared with TRBD1. CDR1 is SGDLS, CDR2 YYNGEE, per germline. Trimming took 4 bases from V and 6 from J; bases not matched to a gene: 12. This CDR3 spans 16 amino acids. The CDR3 protein is CASSLRGGARDEKLFF. CDR3 coding DNA: TGTGCCAGCAGCCTTAGAGGGGGCGCAAGGGATGAAAAACTGTTTTTT.

The CDR3 nucleotides are TGTGCCAGTAGTCGGGTTGGCAATCAGCCCCAGCATTTT. As protein: CASSRVGNQPQHF. The gene calls are TRBV19 and TRBJ1-5; no definite D call. The CDR3 consists of 13 residues. CDR1 and CDR2 from the germline V gene are LNHDA and SQIVND (reference sequence). V gave up 5 bases and J gave up 2 bases, with 7 bases separating them.

V is TRBV2 and J is TRBJ1-1, with D tentatively TRBD1 (6 bases). There are 13 residues in the CDR3. V lost 2 bases and J lost 5, with 9 bases in between. The germline V gene has CDR1 SNHLY and CDR2 FYNNEI. CDR3 amino acids: CASSEQGKTEAFF. CDR3 DNA sequence: TGTGCCAGCAGTGAACAGGGGAAAACTGAAGCTTTCTTT.

Here the CDR3 reads CASSPGLALEQYF. The CDR3 DNA follows: TGTGCCAGCAGCCCGGGACTAGCCCTCGAGCAGTACTTC. The gene calls are TRBV7-3 and TRBJ2-7; 9 bases match TRBD2. The germline gives CDR1 SGHTA, CDR2 FQGTGA. This CDR3 contains 13 residues. Trimming at V came to 5 bases and at J to 6 bases, leaving 5 bases not matched to a gene.